This T cell receptor (beta chain) came from a study of T cells in Graves' hyperthyroidism and ophthalmopathy. CDR3 size: 12 residues. CDR1 and CDR2 (germline): SEHNR, FQNEAQ (reference sequence). V shed 5 bases and J shed 7 bases, with 12 bases lying between them. RNA transcripts yielded amplified TCR beta CDR3 regions. TCR CDR3 underwent first-round RT-PCR with the HTBI primer set. TCRdb re-called the multiplex PCR reads with MiXCR, one entry per CDR3 protein. The sample lists around 600,000 distinct CDR3 sequences; 45% were seen once. This chain connects TRBV7-9 to TRBJ2-7; D may correspond to TRBD1 or TRBD2 (5 bases each). The sample comprised peripheral blood or thyroid tissue (not recorded which). The TCR comes from an adult man with Graves' disease, either hyperthyroidism or ophthalmopathy (not recorded which). The CDR3 sequence is CASSRDVKEQYF. CDR3 nucleotide sequence: TGTGCCAGCAGCCGGGACGTAAAAGAGCAGTACTTC.